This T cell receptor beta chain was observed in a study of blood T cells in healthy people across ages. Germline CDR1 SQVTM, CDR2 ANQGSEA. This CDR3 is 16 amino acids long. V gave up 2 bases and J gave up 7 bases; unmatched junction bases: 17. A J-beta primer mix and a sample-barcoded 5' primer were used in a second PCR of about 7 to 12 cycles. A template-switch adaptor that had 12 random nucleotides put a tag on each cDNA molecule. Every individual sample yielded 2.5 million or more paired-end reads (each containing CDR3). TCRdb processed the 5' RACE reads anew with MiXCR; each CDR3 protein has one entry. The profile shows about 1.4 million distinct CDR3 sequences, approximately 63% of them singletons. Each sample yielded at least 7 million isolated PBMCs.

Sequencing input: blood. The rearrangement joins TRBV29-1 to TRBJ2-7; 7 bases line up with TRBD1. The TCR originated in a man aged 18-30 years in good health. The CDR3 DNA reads TGCAGCGTTGAACTATCTCACAGGGGTCCCTACAATGAGCAGTACTTC. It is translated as CSVELSHRGPYNEQYF.